The clone carrying this T cell receptor beta chain was recorded a few times. As yet, its antigen is unknown. Sequencing used immunoSEQ multiplex PCR; TCRdb keeps in-frame clones, though not all of them. Of fewer than 80,000 clones listed, roughly nine tenths are singletons. In germline, CDR1 is SGDLS, CDR2 YYNGEE. V gave up 0 bases and J gave up 4 bases, with 10 bases separating them. The CDR3 has 14 amino acids. The data belong to a study of OX40 agonist ivuxolimab in advanced cancers. The study's findings and limits: Expanded clones were, on average, more numerous in CD8+ T cells than in CD4+.

This sequence was found in an adult with an advanced solid tumor such as melanoma, head and neck, liver or kidney cancer. The chain employs TRBV9 and TRBJ1-1; D is possibly TRBD1 (5 bases). Here the sequenced sample was CD4+ or CD8+ T cells sorted from blood, taken in a trial of the OX40 agonist ivuxolimab. The CDR3 loop is CASSVGDPRTEAFF. Written as DNA, the CDR3 is TGTGCCAGCAGCGTAGGGGACCCTCGCACTGAAGCTTTCTTT.